This T cell receptor beta chain was captured in a study of technical replicates of blood from four donors. Method: immunoSEQ multiplex PCR; TCRdb's copy keeps in-frame clones and lacks some. Seen here are over 65,000 clones, 90% to 95% observed once, and the top ten hold 0.2% to 0.3%. V lost 2 bases to trimming and J lost 4 bases, with 16 bases between them. The length of the CDR3 is 16 residues. Germline CDR1 and CDR2: SGHDT and YYEEEE. The source of this sequence is a human donor in good health. The chain is built from TRBV5-6 and TRBJ2-1; D is ambiguous. What was sequenced was T cells isolated from PBMCs. CDR3 DNA sequence: TGTGCCAGCAGCTTAATTACATCTCCCCTTTACAATGAGCAGTTCTTC. Translating it yields CASSLITSPLYNEQFF.